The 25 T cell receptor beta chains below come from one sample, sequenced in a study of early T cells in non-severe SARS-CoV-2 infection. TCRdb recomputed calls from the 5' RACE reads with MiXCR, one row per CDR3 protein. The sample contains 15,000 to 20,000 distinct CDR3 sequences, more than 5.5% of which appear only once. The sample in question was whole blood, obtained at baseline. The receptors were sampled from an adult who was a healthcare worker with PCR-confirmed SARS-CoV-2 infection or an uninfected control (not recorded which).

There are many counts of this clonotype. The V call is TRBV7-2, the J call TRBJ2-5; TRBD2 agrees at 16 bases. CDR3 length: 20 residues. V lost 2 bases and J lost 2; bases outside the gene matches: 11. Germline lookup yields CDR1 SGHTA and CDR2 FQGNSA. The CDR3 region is CASSLITTGLAGGPQETQYF. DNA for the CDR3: TGTGCCAGCAGCTTAATAACAACGGGACTAGCGGGGGGGCCTCAAGAGACCCAGTACTTC.

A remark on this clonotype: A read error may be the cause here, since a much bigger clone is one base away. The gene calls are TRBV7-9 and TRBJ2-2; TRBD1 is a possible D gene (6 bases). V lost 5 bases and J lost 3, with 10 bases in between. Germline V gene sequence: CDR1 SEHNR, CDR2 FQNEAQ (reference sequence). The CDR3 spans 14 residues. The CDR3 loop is CASSPDSHTGELFF. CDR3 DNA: TGTGCCAGCAGCCCGGACAGCCACACCGGGGAGCTGTTTTTT.

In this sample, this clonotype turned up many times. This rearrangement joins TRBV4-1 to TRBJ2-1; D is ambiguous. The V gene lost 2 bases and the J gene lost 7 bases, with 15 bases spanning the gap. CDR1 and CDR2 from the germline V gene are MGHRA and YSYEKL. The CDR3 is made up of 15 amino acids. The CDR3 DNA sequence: TGCGCCAGCAGCCAAATAACGACGGGCTGGAATGAGCAGTTCTTC. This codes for CASSQITTGWNEQFF.

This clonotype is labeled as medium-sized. CDR3 protein: CASSFTGQGIQETQYF. The CDR3 DNA reads TGTGCCAGCAGCTTTACTGGACAGGGAATACAAGAGACCCAGTACTTC. The chain recombines TRBV11-2 with TRBJ2-5; 8 positions agree with TRBD1. CDR1 and CDR2 from the germline V gene are SGHAT and FQNNGV. This CDR3 has 16 residues. Germline trimming cut 3 bases from V and 2 bases from J; bases unmatched to any gene: 8.

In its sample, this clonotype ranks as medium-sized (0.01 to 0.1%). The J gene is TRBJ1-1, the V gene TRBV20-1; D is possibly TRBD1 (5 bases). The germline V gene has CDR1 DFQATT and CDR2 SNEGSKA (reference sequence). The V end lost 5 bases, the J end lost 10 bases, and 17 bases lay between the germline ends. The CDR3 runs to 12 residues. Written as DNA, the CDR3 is TGCAGTGCTCCCGCACGAGGTGGGGGAGCTTTCTTT. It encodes CSAPARGGGAFF.

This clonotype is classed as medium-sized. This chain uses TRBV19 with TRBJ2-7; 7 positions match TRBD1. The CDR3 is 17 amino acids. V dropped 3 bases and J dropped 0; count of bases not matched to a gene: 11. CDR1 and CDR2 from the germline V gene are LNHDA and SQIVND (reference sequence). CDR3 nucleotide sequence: TGTGCCAGTAGTATGGGACAGCGGCGATTGAGCTCCTACGAGCAGTACTTC. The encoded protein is CASSMGQRRLSSYEQYF.

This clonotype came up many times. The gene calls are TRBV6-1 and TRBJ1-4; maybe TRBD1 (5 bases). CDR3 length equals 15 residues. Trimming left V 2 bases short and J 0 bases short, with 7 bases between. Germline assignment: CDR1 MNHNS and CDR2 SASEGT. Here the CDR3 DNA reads TGTGCCAGCAGTGAAACGACAGCAACTAATGAAAAACTGTTTTTT. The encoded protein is CASSETTATNEKLFF.

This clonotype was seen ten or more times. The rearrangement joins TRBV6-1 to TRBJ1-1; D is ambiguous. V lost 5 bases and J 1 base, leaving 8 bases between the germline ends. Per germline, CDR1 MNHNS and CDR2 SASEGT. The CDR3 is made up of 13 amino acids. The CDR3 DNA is TGTGCCAGCAGTAGGACTTCGAACACTGAAGCTTTCTTT. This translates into CASSRTSNTEAFF.

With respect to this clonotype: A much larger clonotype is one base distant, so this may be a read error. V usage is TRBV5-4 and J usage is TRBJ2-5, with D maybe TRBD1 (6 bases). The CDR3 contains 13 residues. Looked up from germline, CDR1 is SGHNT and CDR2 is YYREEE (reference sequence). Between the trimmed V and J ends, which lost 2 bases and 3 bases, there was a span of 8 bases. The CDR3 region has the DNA TGTGCCAGCAGCTTTTCAGGGGAAGAGACCCAGTACTTC. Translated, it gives CASSFSGEETQYF.

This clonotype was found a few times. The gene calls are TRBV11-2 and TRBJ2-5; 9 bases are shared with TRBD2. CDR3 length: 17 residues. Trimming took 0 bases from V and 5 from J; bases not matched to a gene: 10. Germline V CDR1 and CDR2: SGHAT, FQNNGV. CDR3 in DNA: TGTGCCAGCAGCTTAGACGCCCGTGCGCTAGCGGGGGAGACCCAGTACTTC. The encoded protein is CASSLDARALAGETQYF.

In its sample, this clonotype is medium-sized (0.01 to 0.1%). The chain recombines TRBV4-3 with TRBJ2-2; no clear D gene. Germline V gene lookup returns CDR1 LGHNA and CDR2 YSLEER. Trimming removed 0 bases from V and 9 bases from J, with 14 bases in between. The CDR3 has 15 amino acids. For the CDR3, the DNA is TGCGCCAGCAGCCAAGACGGGCGCAGTATCCGGGAGCTGTTTTTT. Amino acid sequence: CASSQDGRSIRELFF.

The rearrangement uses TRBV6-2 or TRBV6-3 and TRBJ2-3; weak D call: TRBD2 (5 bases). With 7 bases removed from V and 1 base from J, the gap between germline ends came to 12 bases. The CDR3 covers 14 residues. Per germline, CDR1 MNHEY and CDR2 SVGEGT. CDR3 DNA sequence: TGTGCCAGCACTAGAACCGGGGGCACAGATACGCAGTATTTT. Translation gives CASTRTGGTDTQYF.

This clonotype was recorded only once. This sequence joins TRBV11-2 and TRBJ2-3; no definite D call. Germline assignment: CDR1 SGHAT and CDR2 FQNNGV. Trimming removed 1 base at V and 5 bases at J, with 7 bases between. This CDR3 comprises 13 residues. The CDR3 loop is CASSLGILDTQYF. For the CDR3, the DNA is TGTGCCAGCAGCTTAGGGATCCTAGATACGCAGTATTTT.

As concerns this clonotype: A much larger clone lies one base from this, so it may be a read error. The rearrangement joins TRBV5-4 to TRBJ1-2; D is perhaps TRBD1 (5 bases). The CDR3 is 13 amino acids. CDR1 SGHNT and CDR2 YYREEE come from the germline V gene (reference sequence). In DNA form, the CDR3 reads TGTGTCAGCAGCTGGACAACTAACTATGGCTACACCTTC. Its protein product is CVSSWTTNYGYTF. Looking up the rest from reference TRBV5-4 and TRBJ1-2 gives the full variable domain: ETGVTQSPTHLIKTRGQQVTLRCSSQSGHNTVSWYQQALGQGPQFIFQYYREEENGRGNFPPRFSGLQFPNYSSELNVNALELDDSALYLCVSSWTTNYGYTFGSGTRLTVV.

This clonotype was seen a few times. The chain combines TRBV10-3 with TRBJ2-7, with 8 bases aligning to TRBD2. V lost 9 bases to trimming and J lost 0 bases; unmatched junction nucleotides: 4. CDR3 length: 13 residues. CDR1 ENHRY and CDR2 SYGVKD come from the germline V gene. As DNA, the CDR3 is TGTGCCATATCAGCGGGAGTCTCCTACGAGCAGTACTTC. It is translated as CAISAGVSYEQYF.

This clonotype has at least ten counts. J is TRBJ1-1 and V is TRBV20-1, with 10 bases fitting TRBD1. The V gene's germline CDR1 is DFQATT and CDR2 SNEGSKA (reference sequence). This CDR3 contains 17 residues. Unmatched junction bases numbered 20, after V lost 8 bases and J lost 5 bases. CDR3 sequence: CSPRDRGSVHVVTEAFF. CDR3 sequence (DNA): TGCAGTCCCCGGGACAGGGGTTCGGTACATGTAGTGACTGAAGCTTTCTTT.

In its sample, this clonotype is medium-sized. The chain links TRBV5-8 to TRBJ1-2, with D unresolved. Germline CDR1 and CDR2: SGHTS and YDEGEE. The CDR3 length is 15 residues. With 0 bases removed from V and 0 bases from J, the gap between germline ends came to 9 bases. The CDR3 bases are TGTGCCAGCAGCTTGGAGGTCACGACTAACTATGGCTACACCTTC. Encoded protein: CASSLEVTTNYGYTF. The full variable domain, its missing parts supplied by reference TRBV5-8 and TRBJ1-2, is EAGVTQSPTHLIKTRGQQATLRCSPISGHTSVYWYQQALGLGLQFLLWYDEGEERNRGNFPPRFSGRQFPNYSSELNVNALELEDSALYLCASSLEVTTNYGYTFGSGTRLTVV.

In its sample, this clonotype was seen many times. The CDR3 DNA reads as TGTGCCAGCAGTTCACCACCAGGGACACCGATTTGGACTGAAGCTTTCTTT. It translates to CASSSPPGTPIWTEAFF. The V gene is TRBV6-6, the J gene TRBJ1-1; a weak D match, TRBD1 (6 bases). V dropped 4 bases and J dropped 5 bases, with 23 bases sitting between them. Looked up from germline, CDR1 is MNHNY and CDR2 is SVGAGI (reference sequence). The CDR3 spans 17 residues.

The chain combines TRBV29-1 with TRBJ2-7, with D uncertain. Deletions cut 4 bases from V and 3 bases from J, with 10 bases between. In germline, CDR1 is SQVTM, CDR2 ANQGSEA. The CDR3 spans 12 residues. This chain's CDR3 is CSVGPTLYEQYF. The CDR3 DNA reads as TGCAGCGTTGGGCCGACCCTCTACGAGCAGTACTTC.

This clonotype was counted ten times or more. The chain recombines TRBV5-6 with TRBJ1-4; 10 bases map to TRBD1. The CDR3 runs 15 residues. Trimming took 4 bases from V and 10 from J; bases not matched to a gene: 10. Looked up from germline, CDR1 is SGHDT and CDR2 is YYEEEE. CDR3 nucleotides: TGTGCCAGCAGCACCCGACAGGGGGCGAAGGGAAAACTGTTTTTT. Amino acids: CASSTRQGAKGKLFF. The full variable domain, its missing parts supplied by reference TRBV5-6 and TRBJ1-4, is DAGVTQSPTHLIKTRGQQVTLRCSPKSGHDTVSWYQQALGQGPQFIFQYYEEEERQRGNFPDRFSGHQFPNYSSELNVNALLLGDSALYLCASSTRQGAKGKLFFGSGTQLSVL.

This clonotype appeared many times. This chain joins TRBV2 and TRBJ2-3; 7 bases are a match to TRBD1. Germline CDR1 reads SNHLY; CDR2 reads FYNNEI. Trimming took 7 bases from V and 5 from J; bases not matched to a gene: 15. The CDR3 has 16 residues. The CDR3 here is CASITAEGATGDTQYF. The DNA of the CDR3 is TGTGCCAGCATCACCGCCGAGGGGGCTACGGGAGATACGCAGTATTTT.

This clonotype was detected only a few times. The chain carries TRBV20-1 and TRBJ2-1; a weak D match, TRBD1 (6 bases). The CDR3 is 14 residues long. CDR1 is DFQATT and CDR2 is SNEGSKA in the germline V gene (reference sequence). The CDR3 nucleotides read TGCAGGGCGGACAGACTCCGATCCTACAATGAGCAGTTCTTC. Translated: CRADRLRSYNEQFF.

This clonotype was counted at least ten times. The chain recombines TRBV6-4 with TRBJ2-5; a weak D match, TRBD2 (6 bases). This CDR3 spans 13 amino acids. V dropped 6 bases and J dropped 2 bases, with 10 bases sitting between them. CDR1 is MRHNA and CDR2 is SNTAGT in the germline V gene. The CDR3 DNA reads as TGTGCCAGCAGCCGGGAGCATCAAGAGACCCAGTACTTC. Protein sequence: CASSREHQETQYF.

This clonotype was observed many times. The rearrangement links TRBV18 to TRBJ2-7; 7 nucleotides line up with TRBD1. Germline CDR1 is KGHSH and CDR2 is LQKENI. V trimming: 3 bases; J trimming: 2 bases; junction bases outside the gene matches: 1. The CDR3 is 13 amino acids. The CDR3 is CASSPQGAYEQYF. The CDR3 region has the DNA TGTGCCAGCTCACCTCAGGGGGCCTACGAGCAGTACTTC. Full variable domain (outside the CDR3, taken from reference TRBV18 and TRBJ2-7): NAGVMQNPRHLVRRRGQEARLRCSPMKGHSHVYWYRQLPEEGLKFMVYLQKENIIDESGMPKERFSAEFPKEGPSILRIQQVVRGDSAAYFCASSPQGAYEQYFGPGTRLTVT.

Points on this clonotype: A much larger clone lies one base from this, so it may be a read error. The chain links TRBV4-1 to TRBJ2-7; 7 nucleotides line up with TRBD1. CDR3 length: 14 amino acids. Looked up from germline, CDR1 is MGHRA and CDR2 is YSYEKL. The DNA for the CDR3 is TGCGTCAGCAGCCCTCGACAGGGATTGGACGAGCAGTACTTC. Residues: CVSSPRQGLDEQYF.